This T cell receptor (beta chain) was recorded in a study of T cell responses to AZD1222 COVID-19 vaccine. Generated by immunoSEQ multiplex PCR, the TCRdb table keeps only in-frame clones and is missing some. The sample holds 180,000 or so clones, roughly 92% seen once. This CDR3 has 13 amino acids. V trimming: 6 bases; J trimming: 10 bases; junction bases outside the gene matches: 5. The V gene's germline CDR1 is SNHLY and CDR2 FYNNEI. This clonotype originated in an adult in good health. J is TRBJ2-1 and V is TRBV2; 11 bases align to TRBD2. This specimen was peripheral blood, taken on day 0 of AZD1222 vaccination. The CDR3 sequence: CASRGLAANEQFF. CDR3 coding DNA: TGTGCCAGCAGGGGACTAGCGGCAAACGAGCAGTTCTTC.